This T cell receptor (beta chain) is from a study of cytomegalovirus exposure and HLA in healthy donors. Primers included in the PCR were 60 Vbeta and 13 Jbeta primers. TCRdb's copy holds only in-frame clones and misses some; the assay was immunoSEQ multiplex PCR. The sample has 110,000 to 150,000 clones; roughly 82% are singletons. These donors counted as nominally healthy when sampled, but unrecorded immune exposures were likely. Trimming took 6 bases from V and 6 from J, leaving 11 bases between them. The CDR3 loop spans 13 amino acids. From germline, CDR1 is MNHEY and CDR2 SVGAGI. Worth noting for this clone: Its matching antigen is unknown.

Study-wide results and limits: Rarity characterized most TCR sequences, yet some public TCRs appeared in many donors. It was taken for granted in presence/absence analyses that sequencing depth across donors was roughly uniform. Prediction of most subjects' HLA-A and HLA-B alleles by TCR beta sequences was reportedly accurate.

This chain joins TRBV6-5 and TRBJ2-2, with D tentatively TRBD2 (5 bases). The sequence derives from a man aged 25-45 years in good health and CMV-seronegative. The sequencing sample was made of PBMCs. CDR3 DNA sequence: TGTGCCAGCAGATACGACGGGGCCGGGGAGCTGTTTTTT. Amino acids: CASRYDGAGELFF.